This T cell receptor (beta chain) was recovered during a study of OX40 agonist ivuxolimab in advanced cancers. About the research overall: It was ivuxolimab, an agonistic anti-OX40 (CD134) antibody, that patients were treated with. Treatment received earlier with anti-PD-1, anti-PD-L1 or anti-CTLA-4 agents was allowed, and under 50% had some.

The CDR3 totals 14 residues. The V end lost 6 bases, the J end lost 1 base, and 12 bases lay between the germline ends. The germline V gene encodes CDR1 LNHDA and CDR2 SQIVND (reference sequence). In regard to this clone: Its antigen is undetermined.

The method was immunoSEQ multiplex PCR; TCRdb's version includes in-frame clones alone and lacks a portion of them. The data hold around 35,000 clones, with approximately 86% observed a single time. Points from the study as a whole: Nonresponders included some who also had low normalized T-cell clonal expansion. Relative to CD4+ cells, CD8+ T cells on average had more expanded clones.

The genes are TRBV19 and TRBJ1-1; D may be TRBD1 (5 bases). Sequences were derived from CD4+ or CD8+ T cells sorted from blood, sampled in a trial of the OX40 agonist ivuxolimab. The sequence was collected from an adult with an advanced solid tumor such as melanoma, head and neck, liver or kidney cancer. The CDR3 here is CASSPGHWNTEAFF. As DNA, the CDR3 is TGTGCCAGTAGCCCCGGACACTGGAACACTGAAGCTTTCTTT. Based on the CDR3 plus reference TRBV19 and TRBJ1-1, the full variable domain is DGGITQSPKYLFRKEGQNVTLSCEQNLNHDAMYWYRQDPGQGLRLIYYSQIVNDFQKGDIAEGYSVSREKKESFPLTVTSAQKNPTAFYLCASSPGHWNTEAFFGQGTRLTVV.